The next 30 T cell receptor beta chains were all read from a single sample in a study of T cell clusters in autoimmune cytopenias. TRB amplification used around 260 ng of peripheral blood genomic DNA. TRB rearrangements were amplified by touch-down multiplex PCR with mixed TRB-A/B primers. TCRdb re-analyzed the multiplex PCR reads; it lists each CDR3 protein once, without DNA. This specimen shows under 9,500 distinct CDR3 sequences; the ten leading clones hold around 6%. The sample consisted of peripheral blood. The origin of the receptors is a human donor with an autoimmune cytopenia or autoimmune hepatitis (not recorded which).

Here the CDR3 reads CATTSGGTNSYEQYF. The chain employs TRBV6-5 and TRBJ2-7; no DNA is available, so the TRBD1 call from TCRdb remains unchecked. Looked up from germline, CDR1 is MNHEY and CDR2 is SVGAGI. CDR3 size: 15 residues.

This chain uses TRBV11-2 with TRBJ1-1. The CDR3 spans 13 residues. The germline CDR1 and CDR2 sequences are SGHAT and FQNNGV. The CDR3 loop is CASSLRLNTEAFF. The full variable domain, its missing parts supplied by reference TRBV11-2 and TRBJ1-1, is EAGVAQSPRYKIIEKRQSVAFWCNPISGHATLYWYQQILGQGPKLLIQFQNNGVVDDSQLPKDRFSAERLKGVDSTLKIQPAKLEDSAVYLCASSLRLNTEAFFGQGTRLTVV.

The rearrangement uses TRBV6-5 and TRBJ1-1; TCRdb lists TRBD1, though no DNA is available to test this call. Germline CDR1 MNHEY, CDR2 SVGAGI. This CDR3 comprises 13 residues. CDR3: CASRQQGYTEAFF.

The genes are TRBV27 and TRBJ1-1. Germline CDR1 and CDR2: MNHEY and SMNVEV (reference sequence). The CDR3 sequence is 13 residues long. CDR3 amino acids: CASSFAGSTEAFF.

The chain links TRBV4-3 to TRBJ2-2. The CDR3 contains 17 residues. Germline CDR1 LGHNA, CDR2 YSLEER. This CDR3 reads CASSQDEPTLALGELFF.

The V and J genes are TRBV30 and TRBJ2-5; TCRdb reports TRBD1, a call that lacks DNA to check it against. The V gene's germline CDR1 is GTSNPN and CDR2 SVGIG (reference sequence). The CDR3 covers 14 residues. CDR3 region: CASSYGTDAETQYF.

By frequency, this clonotype is medium-sized (0.01 to 0.1%). The gene calls are TRBV6-5 and TRBJ2-1. From germline, CDR1 is MNHEY and CDR2 SVGAGI. This CDR3 has 15 amino acids. The CDR3 spells CASSLNWGSYNEQFF.

The CDR3 loop is CASRTSGNTGELFF. The chain has TRBV6-5 and TRBJ2-2; the TCRdb D gene call, TRBD2, has no DNA to confirm it. The CDR3 contains 14 residues. Germline values: CDR1 MNHEY, CDR2 SVGAGI.

This chain uses TRBV5-1 with TRBJ2-3; TCRdb lists TRBD2, though no DNA is available to test this call. CDR1 and CDR2 from the germline V gene are SGHRS and YFSETQ. The CDR3 is 19 amino acids. Here the CDR3 reads CASSSGTSGYRPSTDTQYF.

The chain couples TRBV12-3 or TRBV12-4 to TRBJ2-1; the TRBD2 assignment by TCRdb is unverifiable without DNA. The CDR3 is 16 amino acids. The CDR3 sequence: CASSLLGGTSWNEQFF.

The J gene is TRBJ2-2, the V gene TRBV12-3 or TRBV12-4; with no DNA, the TCRdb D assignment of TRBD2 cannot be verified. The length of the CDR3 is 15 residues. The CDR3 protein is CASRPGLENTGELFF.

The V call is TRBV12-3 or TRBV12-4, the J call TRBJ2-5; TCRdb gives TRBD1 as the D gene, but with no DNA this cannot be confirmed. CDR3 length: 16 amino acids. CDR3: CASSPRDRALGETQYF.

The gene calls are TRBV5-1 and TRBJ2-5; TCRdb lists TRBD1, though no DNA is available to test this call. The CDR3 spans 16 residues. The V gene's germline CDR1 is SGHRS and CDR2 YFSETQ. This CDR3 reads CASSLGAGGRKETQYF.

The rearrangement joins TRBV12-5 to TRBJ1-2; TCRdb gives TRBD1 as the D gene, but with no DNA this cannot be confirmed. CDR1 and CDR2 from the germline V gene are LGHNT and FRNRAP. This CDR3 has 14 amino acids. CDR3: CASGLQPGQHGYTF.

The rearrangement uses TRBV20-1 and TRBJ1-2; TCRdb's D call, TRBD1, is unchecked because there is no DNA. CDR3 size: 13 residues. Germline V gives CDR1 DFQATT, CDR2 SNEGSKA (reference sequence). CDR3 loop: CSARHGTGTFHTF.

The chain combines TRBV18 with TRBJ1-1; TCRdb outputs TRBD1, but without DNA this stays unchecked. The CDR3 contains 16 residues. Germline loops: CDR1 KGHSH, CDR2 LQKENI. The CDR3 loop is CASSPGTGGRDTEAFF.

Frequency places this clonotype as medium-sized. The genes are TRBV12-3 or TRBV12-4 and TRBJ1-6; lacking DNA, the TRBD1 call made by TCRdb goes unchecked. The CDR3 is 15 amino acids. CDR3 region: CASSRGSSYNSPLHF.

The V and J genes are TRBV5-6 and TRBJ2-7; there is no DNA to check the TCRdb D call of TRBD1. CDR1 SGHDT and CDR2 YYEEEE come from the germline V gene. The CDR3 extends over 14 amino acids. The CDR3 region is CASSFGTGLYEQYF.

This chain joins TRBV20-1 and TRBJ1-5; without DNA, the TCRdb call of TRBD1 cannot be checked. The length of the CDR3 is 14 residues. CDR1 and CDR2 from the germline V gene are DFQATT and SNEGSKA (reference sequence). The CDR3: CSARTGTPNQPQHF.

In terms of frequency, this clonotype is medium-sized. This rearrangement joins TRBV6-5 to TRBJ1-4. The CDR3 runs 14 residues. Germline V lookup: CDR1 MNHEY, CDR2 SVGAGI. CDR3 sequence reads: CASSYSGRNEKLFF.

The chain links TRBV10-3 to TRBJ2-7. In germline, CDR1 is ENHRY, CDR2 SYGVKD. This CDR3 has 14 residues. The chain's CDR3 is CAISESTVTYEQYF.

Its frequency marks this clonotype as medium-sized. The CDR3 region is CASRGLGGSYNEQFF. The chain recombines TRBV6-5 with TRBJ2-1; TCRdb's D call, TRBD1, is unchecked because there is no DNA. The germline V gene encodes CDR1 MNHEY and CDR2 SVGAGI. CDR3 length: 15 residues.

The gene calls are TRBV12-3 or TRBV12-4 and TRBJ2-3; the D call from TCRdb, TRBD1, cannot be confirmed without DNA. The length of the CDR3 is 15 residues. The CDR3 sequence: CASSPTGQGLDTQYF.

Measured by frequency, this clonotype is medium-sized. The chain has TRBV15 and TRBJ1-4. The CDR3 contains 18 residues. Germline loops: CDR1 LNHNV, CDR2 YYDKDF (reference sequence). CDR3 residues: CATSRDFTMGSGEEKLFF.

This clonotype is labeled medium-sized based on frequency. The rearrangement joins TRBV15 to TRBJ2-3; TCRdb's D call of TRBD1 is untestable without DNA. This CDR3 is 18 amino acids long. Germline V gene lookup returns CDR1 LNHNV and CDR2 YYDKDF (reference sequence). The chain's CDR3 is CAIDRSRDMNFSTDTQYF.

This clonotype is called medium-sized based on its frequency. This chain links TRBV6-2 or TRBV6-3 with TRBJ1-1; TCRdb proposes TRBD1, but this gene call is untestable without DNA. The length of the CDR3 is 16 residues. Germline V gives CDR1 MNHEY, CDR2 SVGEGT. This chain's CDR3 is CASGAGEDFAYTEAFF.

The chain joins TRBV4-1 to TRBJ2-3; absent DNA, TCRdb's TRBD2 call cannot be checked. This CDR3 contains 16 residues. The germline V gene encodes CDR1 MGHRA and CDR2 YSYEKL. CDR3 sequence reads: CASSQGTRGVADTQYF.

The V call is TRBV7-9, the J call TRBJ1-6; TCRdb's D call of TRBD1 is untestable without DNA. The CDR3 runs 15 residues. CDR1 and CDR2 from the germline V gene are SEHNR and FQNEAQ (reference sequence). The CDR3 loop is CASSFQPGLNSPLHF.

This clonotype is identified as medium-sized from frequency. This chain links TRBV6-5 with TRBJ1-6; TCRdb calls TRBD1, which cannot be checked without DNA. Germline V CDR1 and CDR2: MNHEY, SVGAGI. The CDR3 sequence is 14 residues long. The CDR3: CASSYSSLRSPLHF.

The chain combines TRBV6-2 or TRBV6-3 with TRBJ2-3; TCRdb selects TRBD2, and the lack of DNA leaves this call unchecked. The CDR3 is 17 residues long. Germline V gene data show CDR1 as MNHEY and CDR2 as SVGEGT. This chain's CDR3 is CASSRLDIQLSTDTQYF.